One and the same sample provided the 5 T cell receptor beta chains below, sequenced in a study of Graves' ophthalmopathy and Graves' hyperthyroidism. CDR3 regions of TCR beta were amplified from RNA transcripts. A first-round RT-PCR used HTBI primers, followed by a second-round multiplex PCR. Each CDR3 protein gets one entry after TCRdb re-called the multiplex PCR reads with MiXCR. The sample lists a few hundred thousand distinct CDR3 sequences, roughly 15% occurring once. The sequencing input was peripheral blood. The origin of the receptors is an adult man with Graves' ophthalmopathy.

Ten or more counts support this clonotype. This CDR3 reads CASSLTSLPLHF. The CDR3 DNA is TGTGCCAGCAGTTTAACTAGTTTGCCCCTCCACTTT. V is TRBV28 and J is TRBJ1-6, with no clear D. Germline-derived CDR1 and CDR2 are MDHEN and SYDVKM. CDR3 size: 12 residues. With 2 bases removed from V and 13 bases from J, the gap between germline ends came to 9 bases.

In this sample, this clonotype turned up a few times. V and J are TRBV19 and TRBJ1-1; unclear D gene. Germline CDR1 LNHDA, CDR2 SQIVND (reference sequence). This CDR3 is built from 14 residues. V was trimmed by 7 bases and J by 6 bases, leaving 18 bases between them. In nucleotides, the CDR3 is TGTGCCAGTAAGGACCCCGGTTTCAGCTCTGAAGCTTTCTTT. Encoded protein: CASKDPGFSSEAFF.

This clonotype has a count of ten or more. V and J are TRBV5-1 and TRBJ1-6; 8 bases are a match to TRBD1. CDR1 is SGHRS, CDR2 YFSETQ, per germline. This CDR3 is built from 15 residues. V lost 0 bases and J lost 7; bases outside the gene matches: 3. CDR3: CASSLETGVNSPLHF. DNA of the CDR3: TGCGCCAGCAGCTTGGAGACAGGGGTAAATTCACCCCTCCACTTT.

The chain recombines TRBV12-3 or TRBV12-4 with TRBJ2-4; 9 nucleotides match TRBD1. The junction had 7 bases not matched to a gene; V was cut back by 5 bases and J by 8 bases. The length of the CDR3 is 14 residues. The CDR3 nucleotides read TGTGCCAGCAGTCGGGACAGGGTTTTTTACATTCAGTACTTC. This gives the protein CASSRDRVFYIQYF.

This clonotype appeared many times. V and J are TRBV28 and TRBJ2-7, with D tentatively TRBD2 (5 bases). The germline CDR1 and CDR2 sequences are MDHEN and SYDVKM. Deletions cut 5 bases from V and 6 bases from J, with 17 bases between. CDR3 length: 14 amino acids. The CDR3 region is CASSPNTGISEQYF. CDR3 sequence (DNA): TGTGCCAGCAGTCCCAACACGGGGATTTCCGAGCAGTACTTC.